This TCR beta chain derives from a study of shared clonotypes between healthy human individuals (TCRdb year 2020). General notes on the study: The cohort comprised a couple of women and a few men aged 18 to 49 years. To increase sequencing depth and limit assay-specific biases, different laboratories used diverse techniques to prepare libraries and sequence TCR repertoires. Per donor, leukapheresis produced somewhere between about 0.9 and 10 billion PBMCs. Per donor, three plates each were used for CD4 naive and CD4 memory, two for CD8 naive, and one for CD8 memory. To estimate repertoire size and how much clonotypes are shared between individuals, the study performed deep sequencing of blood TCR repertoires from about five healthy adults. The paper's findings and limits, for the study overall: Naive subsets generally had larger estimated clonotype richness than memory subsets. Sampling was restricted to blood, and TCR repertoires in tissues likely differ from the TCR repertoires found in blood. Pairwise subsampling led to the expectation that sequencing depth would affect the degree of clonotype sharing among donors. Incomplete sequencing was indicated by rarefaction of sorted-subset datasets, despite the large sequencing depth. Sharing across a few donors was observed for approximately 4.6% of naive CD4, 3% to 3.5% of naive CD8, 2% to 2.5% of memory CD4, and less than 0.45% of memory CD8 clonotypes. Compared with non-shared clonotypes, clonotypes shared by all four sorted-subset donors had higher generation probabilities. The genetic and exposure-history diversity represented was limited by the small number of donors.

V and J are truncated by 1 base and 2 bases respectively, leaving an intervening sequence of 12 bases. Counted from cysteine to phenylalanine, this CDR3 has 15 amino acids. The read is trimmed to its CDR3 DNA, 45 bases read in frame from base 1. For CDR1 and CDR2, the germline V gene lists SGHAT and FQNNGV. Donors were healthy HIV-negative adults with no recently reported acute infections or vaccinations. Every donor was a Caucasian adult residing in Nashville, Tennessee, USA. CD8 memory samples were composed of magnetically selected CD45RO+ cells combined with CCR7-negative CD45RA+ effector memory (TemRA) cells. Blood was obtained by leukapheresis, after which PBMCs were separated by Ficoll-Histopaque density gradient centrifugation and cryopreserved in liquid nitrogen vapor phase. Analytical flow cytometry was used to check the purity and quantity of every magnetically sorted T cell population. Genomic DNA was isolated from each sorted fraction and quantified by UV absorbance on a Nanodrop 2000c.

About this clone itself: It lacks a known antigen. No base quality information exists; no much larger clone differs at one position.

TCR CDR3 regions were amplified from genomic DNA by multiplex PCR using the deep immunoSEQ assay. Genomic DNA extracted from each cell subset was distributed evenly over all wells of several immunoSEQ 96-well plates, and each plate served as one replicate. For sorted subsets, roughly 0.2 ug genomic DNA, equal to 30,000 to 35,000 T cell genomes, was loaded into each replicate PCR. Purified libraries were quantified with a Qubit 3.0 fluorometer, sized on a Bioanalyzer 2100, and re-quantified with the KAPA Library Quantification kit. Every immunoSEQ 96-well plate was sequenced on a separate single-read 150-cycle Illumina NextSeq 550 flow cell. On the study's bioinformatics: Because the immunoSEQ output included only junctional sequences and no quality scores, the filtering could not be the same as the filtering used for full-length reads. Sequences were annotated with PyIR, a Python wrapper for IgBLAST v1.9, and V/J genes and CDR3 were assigned using IMGT germline references. Reads were filtered out if the reads had weak V/J assignments (E-value above 1e-6), no CDR3, stop codons, out-of-frame junctions, or ambiguous translated residues. A V3J clonotype was defined by an identical inferred V gene, J gene, and CDR3 amino acid sequence. Percentage overlap between repertoires was computed as shared unique clonotypes divided by the size of the smaller repertoire. Richness of each repertoire was evaluated using RTK rarefaction, the Chao1 estimator, and Recon v2.1 estimates of unobserved clonotypes. Generation probabilities for all TCRbeta clonotypes obtained by the gDNA method from a few donors were computed using OLGA. TCRdb provides this immuneACCESS table in a form limited to in-frame rearrangements. Some clones are lacking; in checked studies, under half of them reflect an unresolved V gene, and why the rest are absent is not known. Clone size and V and J calls were adopted from that table, with D and trimming inferred from the DNA. Present in this sample are about 120,000 clones, under 70% of which were seen just once. The ten largest clones represent about 22% of the sample.

The chain couples TRBV11-2 to TRBJ2-7, with the D call tentatively TRBD1 or TRBD2, each fitting 7 bases. The clonotype was recovered from a woman in her twenties or thirties in good health. Sequenced: memory CD8+ T cells sorted from blood. The cell subset or site label of this sample denotes: CD45RO+ cells pooled with CCR7-negative TemRA cells. CDR3 region: CASSLAGGQTYEQYF. The nucleotide sequence reads TGTGCCAGCAGCTTAGCGGGGGGACAGACCTACGAGCAGTACTTC.